These 21 T cell receptor beta chains originate from one sample sequenced in a study of blood T cell repertoires in COVID-19. Libraries were prepared by immunoSEQ multiplex PCR; TCRdb keeps only in-frame clonotypes and omits some of them. The sample includes under 200,000 clones, about four fifths of them seen just once. Sequenced: peripheral blood. The receptors come from a man between 60 and 75 years old with acute or convalescent COVID-19.

This sequence joins TRBV6-1 and TRBJ1-4; perhaps TRBD1 as D (6 bases). The V end was cut by 3 bases, the J end by 5 bases, with 10 bases between. The CDR3 totals 14 residues. The germline V gene has CDR1 MNHNS and CDR2 SASEGT. The CDR3 nucleotides read TGTGCCAGCAGTGACAGGGGCCTCAATGAAAAACTGTTTTTT. As protein: CASSDRGLNEKLFF.

V usage is TRBV5-6 and J usage is TRBJ1-5; D ambiguous. Germline V gene sequence: CDR1 SGHDT, CDR2 YYEEEE. This CDR3 region has 15 residues. Trimming shortened V by 3 bases and J by 2 bases, and 12 bases separated the two germline ends. The CDR3 DNA follows: TGTGCCAGCAGCTACGCTCAGGAGGGCAATCAGCCCCAGCATTTT. Protein product: CASSYAQEGNQPQHF.

This clone was found a few times. J is TRBJ2-1 and V is TRBV2, with 10 bases fitting TRBD2. This CDR3 is built from 17 residues. From germline, CDR1 is SNHLY and CDR2 FYNNEI. V lost 8 bases to trimming and J lost 0 bases; unmatched junction nucleotides: 10. The CDR3 DNA follows: TGTGCCAGCGCAGAGACTAGCGGGCCGAGCTCCTACAATGAGCAGTTCTTC. Protein sequence: CASAETSGPSSYNEQFF.

As regards this clone: The identical CDR3 is also encoded by other nucleotide sequences in the sample. The CDR3 nucleotides read TGTGCCAGCAGTTATAGAGCGGGCTACTACAATGAGCAGTTCTTC. As protein: CASSYRAGYYNEQFF. This chain joins TRBV6-5 and TRBJ2-1; D perhaps matches TRBD2 (6 bases). CDR3 length: 15 residues. V lost 3 bases, J lost 3 bases, and 12 bases lay in between. Germline V lookup: CDR1 MNHEY, CDR2 SVGAGI.

This clone has a single count. The chain couples TRBV6-2 or TRBV6-3 to TRBJ1-2, with D perhaps TRBD1 (5 bases). V was clipped by 5 bases and J by 8 bases, with 18 bases between them. This CDR3 has 14 residues. CDR1 MNHEY and CDR2 SVGEGT come from the germline V gene. The CDR3: CASSPGTVSRGYTF. CDR3 DNA sequence: TGTGCCAGCAGTCCCGGGACTGTTTCGAGGGGCTACACCTTC.

The chain uses TRBV10-3 and TRBJ1-5, with D unclear. The CDR3 covers 15 residues. Germline V gene data show CDR1 as ENHRY and CDR2 as SYGVKD. The germline V and J ends were trimmed by 2 bases and 7 bases, with 15 bases remaining between them. The CDR3 is CAISEGSQVVQPQHF. CDR3 nucleotide sequence: TGTGCCATCAGTGAGGGGAGTCAGGTGGTGCAGCCCCAGCATTTT.

Remarks on this clone: Given a much more abundant clone one base away, this may be a read error. Other DNA sequences in the sample encode the same CDR3. The V and J genes are TRBV7-2 and TRBJ1-5; D might be TRBD1 (5 bases). The CDR3 covers 17 residues. V was clipped by 4 bases and J by 3 bases, with 19 bases between them. Germline V gene data show CDR1 as SGHTA and CDR2 as FQGNSA. The CDR3 spells CASSYRGVGGINQPQHF. In DNA, the CDR3 is TGTGCCAGCAGCTACCGGGGGGTGGGGGGGATCAATCAGCCCCAGCATTTT.

The chain links TRBV7-6 to TRBJ2-1; D perhaps matches TRBD1 (5 bases). The germline V gene encodes CDR1 SGHVS and CDR2 FNYEAQ. The length of the CDR3 is 15 residues. V was cut by 5 bases and J by 0 bases, with 11 bases left in between. CDR3: CASSPGFSSYNEQFF. As DNA, the CDR3 is TGTGCCAGCAGCCCAGGGTTCAGCTCCTACAATGAGCAGTTCTTC.

This chain connects TRBV5-4 to TRBJ2-1; TRBD2 is a possible D gene (5 bases). This CDR3 spans 16 amino acids. Germline V gives CDR1 SGHNT, CDR2 YYREEE (reference sequence). V lost 4 bases and J 0 bases, leaving 14 bases between the germline ends. The chain's CDR3 is CASSPNGEFSYNEQFF. The DNA of the CDR3 is TGTGCCAGCAGCCCTAACGGGGAGTTCTCCTACAATGAGCAGTTCTTC. Variable domain in full (rest from reference TRBV5-4 and TRBJ2-1): ETGVTQSPTHLIKTRGQQVTLRCSSQSGHNTVSWYQQALGQGPQFIFQYYREEENGRGNFPPRFSGLQFPNYSSELNVNALELDDSALYLCASSPNGEFSYNEQFFGPGTRLTVL.

This clone was seen a single time. J is TRBJ2-1 and V is TRBV4-3; 10 nucleotides align to TRBD2. This CDR3 is built from 17 residues. From germline, CDR1 is LGHNA and CDR2 YSLEER. Trimming took 1 base from V and 8 from J; bases not matched to a gene: 11. The CDR3 reads CASSQGGVAGGSDEQFF. DNA for the CDR3: TGCGCCAGCAGCCAAGGAGGAGTAGCGGGAGGCAGCGATGAGCAGTTCTTC.

This rearrangement joins TRBV9 to TRBJ2-3, with a possible D match to TRBD2 (6 bases). The CDR3 has 15 amino acids. Trimming shortened V by 4 bases and J by 2 bases, and 14 bases separated the two germline ends. CDR1 is SGDLS and CDR2 is YYNGEE in the germline V gene. The CDR3 reads CASSPTSRPTDTQYF. Written as DNA, the CDR3 is TGTGCCAGCAGCCCAACTAGCCGTCCCACAGATACGCAGTATTTT. Drawing the rest from reference TRBV9 and TRBJ2-3, the complete variable domain is DSGVTQTPKHLITATGQRVTLRCSPRSGDLSVYWYQQSLDQGLQFLIQYYNGEERAKGNILERFSAQQFPDLHSELNLSSLELGDSALYFCASSPTSRPTDTQYFGPGTRLTVL.

The V gene is TRBV5-1, the J gene TRBJ1-5, with 7 bases lining up with TRBD1. This CDR3 has 16 residues. CDR1 and CDR2 (germline): SGHRS, YFSETQ. V shed 3 bases, J shed 2 bases, and the junction held 8 bases outside the gene matches. CDR3 DNA: TGCGCCAGCAGCTGCGACAGGGAGATTCGCAATCAGCCCCAGCATTTT. It encodes CASSCDREIRNQPQHF. The full variable domain, rest sourced from reference TRBV5-1 and TRBJ1-5, is KAGVTQTPRYLIKTRGQQVTLSCSPISGHRSVSWYQQTPGQGLQFLFEYFSETQRNKGNFPGRFSGRQFSNSRSEMNVSTLELGDSALYLCASSCDREIRNQPQHFGDGTRLSIL.

The chain combines TRBV21-1 with TRBJ1-1; TRBD1 is the table's D call, not checked against the DNA. TRBV21-1 is classified as a pseudogene. CDR3 size: 22 residues. Here the CDR3 reads CASSDGPGGGFSLGDMNTEAFF. The CDR3 DNA reads as TGTGCCAGCAGCGATGGACCAGGGGGCGGGTTCTCCCTCGGAGACATGAACACTGAAGCTTTCTTT.

The gene calls are TRBV19 and TRBJ1-2; D perhaps matches TRBD1 (6 bases). V lost 8 bases and J lost 2, with 15 bases in between. The CDR3 loop spans 14 amino acids. Germline lookup yields CDR1 LNHDA and CDR2 SQIVND (reference sequence). The DNA of the CDR3 is TGTGCCAGTGCGATCTCAGGGGTGAACTATGGCTACACCTTC. Translating gives CASAISGVNYGYTF.

This sequence joins TRBV25-1 and TRBJ2-1; TRBD2 matches 7 bases. Germline-derived CDR1 and CDR2 are MGHDK and SYGVNS. The CDR3 sequence is 15 residues long. The ends lost 4 bases at V and 9 bases at J; junction bases unmatched: 12. DNA of the CDR3: TGTGCCAGCAGTGCCCGGACTAGTGGAGTCACTGAGCAGTTCTTC. This gives the protein CASSARTSGVTEQFF.

The chain has TRBV4-3 and TRBJ1-6; unclear D gene. CDR3 length: 14 residues. V was pared by 0 bases and J by 7 bases, with 7 bases between. Per germline, CDR1 LGHNA and CDR2 YSLEER. Written as DNA, the CDR3 is TGCGCCAGCAGCCAAGAATTAGAGAATTCACCCCTCCACTTT. Amino acid sequence: CASSQELENSPLHF.

This rearrangement joins TRBV7-9 to TRBJ2-1, with a possible D match to TRBD2 (6 bases). Germline V gene sequence: CDR1 SEHNR, CDR2 FQNEAQ (reference sequence). The CDR3 is made up of 12 amino acids. Trimming pared 0 bases from V and 12 bases from J, leaving 9 bases between. CDR3 DNA sequence: TGTGCCAGCAGCTTAGCGCTAGCGTGGCAGTTCTTC. This sequence encodes CASSLALAWQFF.

This clone occurred a few times. The chain joins TRBV7-2 to TRBJ1-1, with a tentative D call TRBD1 (5 bases). Per the germline V gene, CDR1 is SGHTA and CDR2 is FQGNSA. V was pared by 5 bases and J by 5 bases, with 15 bases between. The CDR3 spans 14 residues. The CDR3 DNA sequence: TGTGCCAGCAGCCGTCAATCCAGGGATACTGAAGCTTTCTTT. Protein: CASSRQSRDTEAFF. Looking up the rest from reference TRBV7-2 and TRBJ1-1 gives the full variable domain: GAGVSQSPSNKVTEKGKDVELRCDPISGHTALYWYRQSLGQGLEFLIYFQGNSAPDKSGLPSDRFSAERTGGSVSTLTIQRTQQEDSAVYLCASSRQSRDTEAFFGQGTRLTVV.

The V and J genes are TRBV6-6 and TRBJ2-3, with 13 bases identical to TRBD2. The CDR3 loop spans 15 amino acids. Germline V gene lookup returns CDR1 MNHNY and CDR2 SVGAGI (reference sequence). V was pared by 5 bases and J by 5 bases, with 4 bases of the junction left unmatched. As DNA, the CDR3 is TGTGCCAGCAGTAGGACTAGCGGGAGTGGAGATACGCAGTATTTT. As protein: CASSRTSGSGDTQYF.

CDR3 sequence (DNA): TGTGCCAGCAGTTCATACAGGGGGCGAAACTATGGCTACACCTTC. This encodes CASSSYRGRNYGYTF. The V and J genes are TRBV2 and TRBJ1-2; TRBD1 agrees at 9 bases. Germline V gene lookup returns CDR1 SNHLY and CDR2 FYNNEI. With 5 bases clipped from V and 2 bases from J, the junction kept 6 bases outside the gene matches. This CDR3 comprises 15 residues.

This sequence joins TRBV2 and TRBJ1-5; D is uncertain. Germline V lookup: CDR1 SNHLY, CDR2 FYNNEI. The CDR3 extends over 16 amino acids. Trimming took 7 bases from V and 6 from J, leaving 22 bases between them. CDR3 protein: CASNIGRGGRSQPQHF. The CDR3 nucleotides are TGTGCCAGCAACATTGGTCGGGGTGGTAGATCTCAGCCCCAGCATTTT.